Below are 30 T cell receptor beta chains sequenced from a single sample in a study of blood T cells in healthy people across ages. Combining a sample-barcoded 5' primer with a J-beta primer mix, a second PCR ran for about 6 to 12 cycles. A single record per CDR3 protein comes from TCRdb applying MiXCR to the 5' RACE reads. The sample yields about 2 million distinct CDR3 sequences, 49% seen once. The sequenced sample consisted of blood. These receptors were collected from a middle-aged woman in good health.

V and J are TRBV11-2 and TRBJ2-4, with D possibly TRBD1 on 6 matching bases. The V end was cut by 5 bases, the J end by 3 bases, with 20 bases between. The CDR3 has 17 residues. Germline V gene data show CDR1 as SGHAT and CDR2 as FQNNGV. The CDR3 DNA reads as TGTGCCAGCAGCAAAACCCACAGGGATGGAGGCAAAAACATTCAGTACTTC. It encodes CASSKTHRDGGKNIQYF.

The chain employs TRBV4-1 and TRBJ1-5; D is perhaps TRBD1 (5 bases). Germline V gene lookup returns CDR1 MGHRA and CDR2 YSYEKL. The CDR3 totals 16 residues. Trimming took off 1 base at V and 6 bases at J, with 16 bases between the two ends. This CDR3 reads CASSQVQGQGGQPQHF. CDR3 sequence (DNA): TGCGCCAGCAGCCAAGTTCAAGGCCAGGGCGGTCAGCCCCAGCATTTT.

The V call is TRBV7-9, the J call TRBJ2-5; D could derive from TRBD1 or TRBD2 (5 bases each). The CDR3 is made up of 14 amino acids. V gave up 8 bases and J gave up 5 bases, with 18 bases separating them. CDR1 is SEHNR and CDR2 is FQNEAQ in the germline V gene (reference sequence). CDR3 loop: CASPPGAGGETQYF. For the CDR3, the DNA is TGTGCCAGCCCCCCCGGGGCAGGCGGGGAGACCCAGTACTTC.

The chain employs TRBV7-9 and TRBJ2-1; tentatively, D is TRBD2 (7 bases). This CDR3 contains 16 residues. Per germline, CDR1 SEHNR and CDR2 FQNEAQ (reference sequence). Trimming took off 2 bases at V and 6 bases at J, with 17 bases between the two ends. In DNA form, the CDR3 reads TGTGCCAGCAGCTTAATTAGGGGGGGGGGCGTCAATGAGCAGTTCTTC. Protein sequence: CASSLIRGGGVNEQFF.

The chain links TRBV27 to TRBJ1-2; D not certain. Trimming pared 3 bases from V and 8 bases from J, leaving 19 bases between. The length of the CDR3 is 15 residues. Per germline, CDR1 MNHEY and CDR2 SMNVEV (reference sequence). The CDR3 protein is CASSLAGKVLKGYTF. The CDR3 nucleotides are TGTGCCAGCAGTTTGGCGGGTAAGGTGTTGAAAGGCTACACCTTC.

The rearrangement joins TRBV27 to TRBJ1-1; D is unclear. Germline V gives CDR1 MNHEY, CDR2 SMNVEV (reference sequence). The CDR3 totals 13 residues. V lost 2 bases and J lost 5, with 9 bases in between. The CDR3 nucleotides read TGTGCCAGCAGTTTAATCGGTTGGACTGAAGCTTTCTTT. Its protein product is CASSLIGWTEAFF.

The chain couples TRBV12-3 or TRBV12-4 to TRBJ2-1, with D possibly being TRBD1 (6 bases). The CDR3 totals 15 residues. Trimming removed 6 bases from V and 0 bases from J, with 12 bases in between. CDR3 loop: CASRGQLSSYNEQFF. The DNA for the CDR3 is TGTGCCAGCAGAGGACAGCTAAGCTCCTACAATGAGCAGTTCTTC.

The chain links TRBV6-4 to TRBJ2-1; 14 nucleotides match TRBD2. V was clipped by 6 bases and J by 8 bases; unmatched bases: 6. The germline V gene encodes CDR1 MRHNA and CDR2 SNTAGT. The CDR3 consists of 15 residues. CDR3 coding DNA: TGTGCCAGCAGCCGACTAGCGGGGGGGCCGGATGAGCAGTTCTTC. Protein product: CASSRLAGGPDEQFF.

The chain links TRBV7-6 to TRBJ2-7; D remains unclear. CDR1 is SGHVS, CDR2 FNYEAQ, per germline. Trimming took off 1 base at V and 5 bases at J, with 6 bases between the two ends. This CDR3 contains 12 residues. CDR3 DNA sequence: TGTGCCAGCAGCTTAGACCCCAACGAGCAGTACTTC. Residues: CASSLDPNEQYF.

This sequence joins TRBV2 and TRBJ2-3; 9 bases fit TRBD2. The CDR3 has 17 amino acids. CDR1 and CDR2 from the germline V gene are SNHLY and FYNNEI. The V segment lost 1 base and the J segment 2 bases; nucleotides outside the gene matches: 7. The CDR3 region has the DNA TGTGCCAGCAGTGAAGGGAATAGCGGGGGATTCACAGATACGCAGTATTTT. Amino acid sequence: CASSEGNSGGFTDTQYF.

V gene TRBV5-6 combines with J gene TRBJ2-1; D may be TRBD1 or TRBD2 (5 bases each). The ends were cut back, 4 bases at V and 3 bases at J, with 20 bases in the middle. CDR1 SGHDT and CDR2 YYEEEE come from the germline V gene. This CDR3 spans 17 amino acids. The chain's CDR3 is CASSEGSGHVLYNEQFF. In DNA, the CDR3 is TGTGCCAGCAGCGAAGGCTCGGGGCACGTCCTCTACAATGAGCAGTTCTTC.

With regard to this clonotype: One end of the junction fails to match germline, which may point to a read error. The V and J genes are TRBV18 and TRBJ2-3; D remains unclear. Germline values: CDR1 KGHSH, CDR2 LQKENI. The CDR3 loop spans 12 amino acids. The chain's CDR3 is CASAPLTDTQYF. The CDR3 nucleotides are TGTGCCAGCGCACCACTGACAGATACGCAGTATTTT.

The chain links TRBV12-3 or TRBV12-4 to TRBJ2-1; 8 nucleotides line up with TRBD1. CDR3 length: 16 residues. With V trimmed by 2 bases and J by 5 bases, 8 bases remained unmatched. CDR3 protein: CASSLHGDRWDNEQFF. CDR3 DNA: TGTGCCAGCAGTTTACACGGGGACAGGTGGGACAATGAGCAGTTCTTC.

The chain couples TRBV29-1 to TRBJ2-3; TRBD1 matches 8 bases. Germline CDR1 SQVTM, CDR2 ANQGSEA. Germline trimming cut 5 bases from V and 0 bases from J; bases unmatched to any gene: 1. CDR3 length: 13 amino acids. The CDR3 loop is CSVRTGSTDTQYF. The CDR3 DNA reads as TGCAGCGTTAGGACAGGGAGCACAGATACGCAGTATTTT.

The CDR3 DNA reads as TGTGCCAGCAGTTTTTTGGACGGGGGGGCCTCCACAGATACGCAGTATTTT. It codes for CASSFLDGGASTDTQYF. This chain connects TRBV28 to TRBJ2-3; 8 positions agree with TRBD2. V shed 3 bases and J 2 bases; nucleotides not matched to a gene: 10. In germline, CDR1 is MDHEN, CDR2 SYDVKM. This CDR3 has 17 amino acids.

This clonotype was found a few times. This chain uses TRBV7-9 with TRBJ2-4; 7 nucleotides align to TRBD1. The CDR3 has 12 residues. J gave up 8 bases and V 5 bases, and 3 bases lay outside the gene matches. From germline, CDR1 is SEHNR and CDR2 FQNEAQ (reference sequence). The CDR3 sequence is CASSIDRDIQYF. CDR3 bases: TGTGCCAGCAGCATTGACAGGGACATTCAGTACTTC.

This clonotype was picked up a small number of times. J is TRBJ2-7 and V is TRBV28, with D unclear. Trimming removed 2 bases at V and 6 bases at J, with 8 bases between. Germline V gene sequence: CDR1 MDHEN, CDR2 SYDVKM. This CDR3 is built from 12 residues. The CDR3 spells CASSLQRVEQYF. The CDR3, as DNA: TGTGCCAGCAGTTTACAAAGGGTCGAGCAGTACTTC.

This clonotype was detected a few times. A read error may account for a junction end that differs from germline. This sequence joins TRBV13 and TRBJ2-1; TRBD2 is a possible D gene (6 bases). The CDR3 is 12 amino acids. Germline loops: CDR1 PRHDT, CDR2 FYEKMQ (reference sequence). In DNA form, the CDR3 reads TGTGCCAGCAGCCTAGGGCGGGGACAGCAGTTCTTC. It codes for CASSLGRGQQFF.

This clonotype was observed many times. The J gene is TRBJ2-5, the V gene TRBV5-1; 10 nucleotides line up with TRBD2. Losses at the gene ends were 2 bases for V and 1 base for J; bases not matched to a gene: 8. The CDR3 is 17 amino acids. The V gene's germline CDR1 is SGHRS and CDR2 YFSETQ. The CDR3: CASSLRLAGGSQETQYF. The CDR3 region has the DNA TGCGCCAGCAGCTTACGATTAGCGGGGGGCTCCCAAGAGACCCAGTACTTC.

The rearrangement links TRBV6-6 to TRBJ2-3; D could derive from TRBD1 or TRBD2 (5 bases each). The CDR3 runs 17 residues. V lost 3 bases to trimming and J lost 0 bases, with 16 bases between them. The germline V gene encodes CDR1 MNHNY and CDR2 SVGAGI (reference sequence). CDR3 region: CASSYGGRVVSTDTQYF. Here the CDR3 DNA reads TGTGCCAGCAGTTATGGGGGAAGGGTAGTTAGCACAGATACGCAGTATTTT.

This rearrangement joins TRBV29-1 to TRBJ1-5, with D perhaps matching TRBD1 (5 bases). Germline V CDR1 and CDR2: SQVTM, ANQGSEA. This CDR3 contains 14 residues. V lost 3 bases to trimming and J lost 3 bases, with 12 bases between them. The CDR3 DNA is TGCAGCGTTGAGGATAGGGGAAACAATCAGCCCCAGCATTTT. This codes for CSVEDRGNNQPQHF.

This clonotype was recorded a few times. The gene calls are TRBV6-5 and TRBJ2-3, with a weak D call TRBD1 (6 bases). The CDR3 has 15 amino acids. Germline assignment: CDR1 MNHEY and CDR2 SVGAGI. V dropped 6 bases and J dropped 0 bases, with 13 bases sitting between them. CDR3 amino acids: CASRLTGSSTDTQYF. The DNA of the CDR3 is TGTGCCAGCAGGTTAACAGGGTCTAGCACAGATACGCAGTATTTT.

This chain connects TRBV7-8 to TRBJ2-1, with D uncertain. Trimming took 1 base from V and 9 from J, leaving 10 bases between them. Germline-derived CDR1 and CDR2 are SGHVS and FQNEAQ. The CDR3 has 13 residues. The CDR3 reads CASSLETPAEQFF. The DNA for the CDR3 is TGTGCCAGCAGCTTAGAAACCCCGGCTGAGCAGTTCTTC. The full variable domain, its missing parts supplied by reference TRBV7-8 and TRBJ2-1, is GAGVSQSPRYKVAKRGQDVALRCDPISGHVSLFWYQQALGQGPEFLTYFQNEAQLDKSGLPSDRFFAERPEGSVSTLKIQRTQQEDSAVYLCASSLETPAEQFFGPGTRLTVL.

The chain employs TRBV20-1 and TRBJ2-3; D gene unclear. V gave up 5 bases and J gave up 1 base, with 16 bases separating them. There are 15 residues in the CDR3. The germline gives CDR1 DFQATT, CDR2 SNEGSKA (reference sequence). CDR3 DNA sequence: TGCAGTGCTGGATTCCGATTAGTGGGCACAGATACGCAGTATTTT. The encoded protein is CSAGFRLVGTDTQYF.

The chain is built from TRBV7-8 and TRBJ1-2, with TRBD1 matching over 8 bases. After removal of 5 bases from V and 8 bases from J, the junction contained 4 bases not matched to a gene. This CDR3 comprises 12 residues. Germline assignment: CDR1 SGHVS and CDR2 FQNEAQ. CDR3 sequence reads: CASSTRDRGYTF. The CDR3 nucleotides read TGTGCCAGCAGCACACGGGACAGGGGCTACACCTTC.

This clonotype was counted a few times. This rearrangement joins TRBV15 to TRBJ2-1; 9 nucleotides line up with TRBD1. Germline CDR1 reads LNHNV; CDR2 reads YYDKDF (reference sequence). This CDR3 spans 15 amino acids. Trimming removed 0 bases from V and 7 bases from J; junction bases left unmatched: 4. CDR3 bases: TGTGCCACCAGCAGAGATCGGGACAGGGCAAATGAGCAGTTCTTC. It specifies CATSRDRDRANEQFF.

This clonotype was seen a few times. The rearrangement joins TRBV7-2 to TRBJ2-6; TRBD1 aligns across 9 bases. CDR3 length equals 18 residues. The trim removed 4 bases at V and 0 bases at J, leaving 7 bases unmatched. Germline values: CDR1 SGHTA, CDR2 FQGNSA. This CDR3 reads CASSSRDRAFSGANVLTF. The CDR3 DNA reads as TGTGCCAGCAGCTCCCGGGACAGGGCTTTCTCTGGGGCCAACGTCCTGACTTTC.

The chain links TRBV5-1 to TRBJ2-1, with 7 positions matching TRBD2. The J segment lost 9 bases and the V segment lost 7 bases, leaving 7 bases of the junction unmatched. The CDR3 is 12 amino acids. Germline V gene sequence: CDR1 SGHRS, CDR2 YFSETQ. This CDR3 reads CASGGGGFEQFF. The DNA for the CDR3 is TGCGCCAGCGGGGGGGGAGGCTTTGAGCAGTTCTTC.

In this sample, this clonotype turned up a few times. The chain has TRBV5-6 and TRBJ2-5; 8 bases align to TRBD1. Looked up from germline, CDR1 is SGHDT and CDR2 is YYEEEE. This CDR3 contains 15 residues. V lost 2 bases, J lost 5 bases, and 8 bases stayed unmatched. The CDR3 loop is CASSFRQGRGETQYF. CDR3 DNA: TGTGCCAGCAGCTTCCGACAGGGGCGAGGGGAGACCCAGTACTTC. Combining the CDR3 with reference TRBV5-6 and TRBJ2-5 gives the whole variable domain DAGVTQSPTHLIKTRGQQVTLRCSPKSGHDTVSWYQQALGQGPQFIFQYYEEEERQRGNFPDRFSGHQFPNYSSELNVNALLLGDSALYLCASSFRQGRGETQYFGPGTRLLVL.

V usage is TRBV2 and J usage is TRBJ2-5; TRBD1 agrees at 10 bases. Germline V gene data show CDR1 as SNHLY and CDR2 as FYNNEI. V was pared by 7 bases and J by 5 bases, with 10 bases of the junction left unmatched. The CDR3 is 15 residues long. CDR3 DNA sequence: TGTGCCAGCATTCGACAGGGGGCCACCGGGGAGACCCAGTACTTC. This translates into CASIRQGATGETQYF.